The 24 T cell receptor beta chains given below trace back to one sample, sequenced in a study of shared clonotypes between healthy human individuals. Method: immunoSEQ multiplex PCR; TCRdb's copy keeps in-frame clones and lacks some. The data hold around 2,000,000 clones, with over 85% observed a single time. Material: naive CD4+ T cells sorted from blood. Subset noted: CD45RA+ positively selected. The receptors were gathered from a man between 18 and 29 years old in good health.

V is TRBV5-1 and J is TRBJ2-1; 7 nucleotides match TRBD2. The V segment lost 5 bases and the J segment 2 bases; nucleotides outside the gene matches: 1. From germline, CDR1 is SGHRS and CDR2 YFSETQ. The CDR3 loop spans 13 amino acids. CDR3 region: CASRLAAYNEQFF. The CDR3 DNA sequence: TGCGCCAGCAGGCTAGCGGCCTACAATGAGCAGTTCTTC.

This rearrangement joins TRBV18 to TRBJ1-1; D might be TRBD1 (5 bases). The CDR3 contains 14 residues. The V end was cut by 3 bases, the J end by 2 bases, with 10 bases between. The germline gives CDR1 KGHSH, CDR2 LQKENI. CDR3 nucleotide sequence: TGTGCCAGCTCACCTAAAGGGGATAACACTGAAGCTTTCTTT. This codes for CASSPKGDNTEAFF.

The chain carries TRBV30 and TRBJ2-1; no definite D call. Germline-derived CDR1 and CDR2 are GTSNPN and SVGIG (reference sequence). The V gene lost 0 bases and the J gene lost 0 bases, with 9 bases spanning the gap. The CDR3 covers 15 residues. The CDR3 loop is CAWSVSGNSYNEQFF. CDR3 bases: TGTGCCTGGAGTGTATCGGGTAACTCCTACAATGAGCAGTTCTTC.

This chain links TRBV7-8 with TRBJ2-7, with D maybe TRBD1 (6 bases). The germline CDR1 and CDR2 sequences are SGHVS and FQNEAQ. The CDR3 runs to 14 residues. The V end was cut by 7 bases, the J end by 0 bases, with 13 bases between. CDR3 coding DNA: TGTGCCAGCAAACGGACAGCGAGCTCCTACGAGCAGTACTTC. It translates to CASKRTASSYEQYF.

V usage is TRBV11-2 and J usage is TRBJ1-2; D might be TRBD1 (6 bases). CDR3 length equals 16 residues. Trimming stripped 1 base from V and 0 bases from J, with 12 bases between. Germline values: CDR1 SGHAT, CDR2 FQNNGV. In DNA, the CDR3 is TGTGCCAGCAGCTTAGCAAGGTGGGGGCCTAACTATGGCTACACCTTC. Translation gives CASSLARWGPNYGYTF.

The chain recombines TRBV18 with TRBJ1-2; unclear D gene. Germline V gene data show CDR1 as KGHSH and CDR2 as LQKENI. The CDR3 spans 13 residues. V dropped 0 bases and J dropped 7 bases, with 9 bases sitting between them. CDR3 sequence: CASSPPKLGGYTF. CDR3 sequence (DNA): TGTGCCAGCTCACCACCGAAGTTGGGTGGCTACACCTTC.

The chain couples TRBV7-9 to TRBJ1-6; no reliable D call. The CDR3 sequence is 12 residues long. V was clipped by 2 bases and J by 9 bases, with 5 bases between them. Germline CDR1 is SEHNR and CDR2 is FQNEAQ (reference sequence). CDR3 region: CASSLLLSPLHF. The CDR3, as DNA: TGTGCCAGCAGCTTACTTCTTTCACCCCTCCACTTT.

The chain recombines TRBV2 with TRBJ1-1; perhaps TRBD1 as D (6 bases). CDR3 length: 13 residues. The germline V gene has CDR1 SNHLY and CDR2 FYNNEI. Trimming shortened V by 2 bases and J by 4 bases, and 8 bases separated the two germline ends. For the CDR3, the DNA is TGTGCCAGCAGTGAACAGGGGATCACTGAAGCTTTCTTT. This encodes CASSEQGITEAFF.

The CDR3 sequence is CASGPQGAENEKLFF. Here the CDR3 DNA reads TGTGCTAGTGGTCCCCAGGGGGCGGAAAATGAAAAACTGTTTTTT. The chain has TRBV12-5 and TRBJ1-4, with TRBD1 identical over 8 bases. V shed 5 bases, J shed 5 bases, and the junction held 7 bases outside the gene matches. There are 15 residues in the CDR3. Germline CDR1 is LGHNT and CDR2 is FRNRAP.

The chain couples TRBV28 to TRBJ1-4; D not resolved. Trimming took off 5 bases at V and 8 bases at J, with 6 bases between the two ends. The CDR3 runs 11 residues. The germline gives CDR1 MDHEN, CDR2 SYDVKM. DNA of the CDR3: TGTGCCAGCAGTGGGGTGGAAAAACTGTTTTTT. Translation gives CASSGVEKLFF.

As for this clone: At one end, the junction sequence differs from germline, possibly due to a read error. The sample contains more than one DNA sequence encoding this CDR3. The gene calls are TRBV7-7 and TRBJ2-2; D might be TRBD1 (6 bases). Germline values: CDR1 SSHAT, CDR2 FNYEAQ (reference sequence). This CDR3 is built from 14 residues. CDR3 DNA: TGTGCTAGCAGCTTGGGACAGAACACCGGGGAGCTGTTTTTT. This codes for CASSLGQNTGELFF.

The rearrangement links TRBV5-1 to TRBJ2-5, with TRBD2 matching 14 bases. The V gene's germline CDR1 is SGHRS and CDR2 YFSETQ. This CDR3 has 17 amino acids. Germline trimming cut 4 bases from V and 5 bases from J; bases unmatched to any gene: 10. CDR3 sequence (DNA): TGCGCCAGCAGCCCCTCCGGGACTAGCGGGAGTATTGAGACCCAGTACTTC. As protein: CASSPSGTSGSIETQYF.

This rearrangement joins TRBV7-6 to TRBJ2-7; D unclear. Germline V gives CDR1 SGHVS, CDR2 FNYEAQ. Trimming took 1 base from V and 0 from J, leaving 7 bases between them. This CDR3 has 14 residues. The CDR3 DNA sequence: TGTGCCAGCAGCTTAGTTAGTGACTCCTACGAGCAGTACTTC. Translation: CASSLVSDSYEQYF.

This chain uses TRBV11-2 with TRBJ1-6, with D uncertain. The CDR3 has 14 amino acids. Trimming pared 0 bases from V and 9 bases from J, leaving 9 bases between. Germline CDR1 reads SGHAT; CDR2 reads FQNNGV. This CDR3 reads CASSLEGSSSPLHF. CDR3 coding DNA: TGTGCCAGCAGCTTAGAAGGATCTTCTTCACCCCTCCACTTT.

The V call is TRBV29-1, the J call TRBJ2-6; D tentatively fits TRBD1 or TRBD2 (5 bases each). From germline, CDR1 is SQVTM and CDR2 ANQGSEA. Trimming removed 7 bases from V and 0 bases from J, with 7 bases in between. The CDR3 is 13 amino acids. The CDR3 nucleotides are TGCAGCGCGGGACCCTCTGGGGCCAACGTCCTGACTTTC. It encodes CSAGPSGANVLTF.

This sequence joins TRBV5-1 and TRBJ2-7; D assignment may be TRBD1 or TRBD2 (5 bases each). Germline V gene data show CDR1 as SGHRS and CDR2 as YFSETQ. This CDR3 comprises 16 residues. V was trimmed by 0 bases and J by 2 bases, leaving 15 bases between them. The CDR3 protein is CASSLDGQGRTYEQYF. The DNA for the CDR3 is TGCGCCAGCAGCTTGGACGGGCAGGGACGGACCTACGAGCAGTACTTC.

A remark on this clone: Other DNA sequences in the same sample also yield this CDR3. The rearrangement uses TRBV7-2 and TRBJ2-7; the match to TRBD1 covers 8 bases. Losses at the gene ends were 5 bases for V and 2 bases for J; bases not matched to a gene: 5. The CDR3 runs to 14 residues. Germline V gives CDR1 SGHTA, CDR2 FQGNSA. The CDR3 loop reads CASSPGQGAYEQYF. The CDR3 DNA reads TGTGCCAGCAGCCCCGGACAGGGCGCCTACGAGCAGTACTTC.

This clone is a singleton in its sample. The J gene is TRBJ2-2, the V gene TRBV7-2, with 14 nucleotides matching TRBD2. J gave up 5 bases and V 0 bases, and 8 bases lay outside the gene matches. The germline V gene encodes CDR1 SGHTA and CDR2 FQGNSA. The CDR3 covers 19 residues. The DNA of the CDR3 is TGTGCCAGCAGCTTAGCAGGACTAGCGGGAGGCGTTGTAACCGGGGAGCTGTTTTTT. This encodes CASSLAGLAGGVVTGELFF.

The CDR3 region has the DNA TGTGCCAGCGCACCCTTCAGCGGGTTGAAGTACGAGCAGTACTTC. It translates to CASAPFSGLKYEQYF. V usage is TRBV6-1 and J usage is TRBJ2-7; tentatively, D is TRBD2 (6 bases). The CDR3 covers 15 residues. Trimming took off 8 bases at V and 4 bases at J, with 21 bases between the two ends. Per germline, CDR1 MNHNS and CDR2 SASEGT.

The CDR3 here is CASSWDAVGTYEQYF. CDR3 bases: TGTGCCAGCAGCTGGGACGCGGTCGGCACCTACGAGCAGTACTTC. The chain combines TRBV27 with TRBJ2-7; possibly TRBD1 or TRBD2 for D (5 bases each). From germline, CDR1 is MNHEY and CDR2 SMNVEV (reference sequence). This CDR3 region has 15 residues. Trimming shortened V by 6 bases and J by 2 bases, and 17 bases separated the two germline ends.

This rearrangement joins TRBV6-6 to TRBJ2-1; 15 nucleotides align to TRBD2. V lost 2 bases and J lost 9; bases outside the gene matches: 5. The germline V gene encodes CDR1 MNHNY and CDR2 SVGAGI (reference sequence). This CDR3 contains 16 residues. DNA of the CDR3: TGTGCCAGCAGTTACGAGGGACTAGCGGGAGGAGGTGAGCAGTTCTTC. Translated, it gives CASSYEGLAGGGEQFF.

J is TRBJ2-7 and V is TRBV25-1; 8 nucleotides agree with TRBD1. V lost 8 bases and J lost 5; bases outside the gene matches: 14. The CDR3 loop spans 15 amino acids. From germline, CDR1 is MGHDK and CDR2 SYGVNS. CDR3 bases: TGTGCCAGCGCTACCCAGGGGGCTTCGGCTCACGAGCAGTACTTC. Residues: CASATQGASAHEQYF.

In its sample, this clone was seen once. The DNA for the CDR3 is TGTGCCAGCAGCTCGCTAGGAGGCTTCTACGAGCAGTACTTC. Amino acid sequence: CASSSLGGFYEQYF. This chain connects TRBV5-6 to TRBJ2-7; D possibly corresponds to TRBD2 (5 bases). V shed 3 bases and J shed 3 bases, with 13 bases lying between them. The CDR3 is 14 amino acids. Germline loops: CDR1 SGHDT, CDR2 YYEEEE.

This clone was counted only a few times. The CDR3 nucleotides are TGCGCCAGCAGTGCCCCAGTCACCGGGGAGCTGTTTTTT. It specifies CASSAPVTGELFF. The gene calls are TRBV10-1 and TRBJ2-2; D ambiguous. Germline CDR1 is WNHNN and CDR2 is SYGVQD (reference sequence). Trimming left V 4 bases short and J 4 bases short, with 7 bases between. The CDR3 is 13 amino acids.